Listed here are 27 T cell receptor beta chains from one sample, sequenced in a study of CD8 T cells in ankylosing spondylitis. Each CDR3 protein gets one entry after TCRdb re-called the 5' RACE reads with MiXCR. Among around 140,000 distinct CDR3 sequences listed, roughly 11% were seen once. Sequenced material: blood, either unsorted or a sorted T cell fraction (not recorded which). These receptors were obtained from a female donor with ankylosing spondylitis or in good health (not recorded which).

Ten or more counts support this clonotype. The genes are TRBV25-1 and TRBJ2-1, with D unresolved. The V gene's germline CDR1 is MGHDK and CDR2 SYGVNS. Trimming took off 0 bases at V and 1 base at J, with 10 bases between the two ends. The CDR3 covers 16 residues. As DNA, the CDR3 is TGTGCCAGCAGTGAATATGACGACAATTCCTACAATGAGCAGTTCTTC. Translating gives CASSEYDDNSYNEQFF.

At least ten counts were recorded for this clonotype. The chain recombines TRBV20-1 with TRBJ2-3; TRBD2 matches 7 bases. CDR1 is DFQATT and CDR2 is SNEGSKA in the germline V gene (reference sequence). V gave up 4 bases and J gave up 4 bases; unmatched junction bases: 11. This CDR3 comprises 15 residues. The CDR3 bases are TGCAGTGCTATTGCCTCGGCGGGAGCAGCAGATACGCAGTATTTT. It yields the protein CSAIASAGAADTQYF.

This clonotype was recorded at least ten times. This rearrangement joins TRBV29-1 to TRBJ1-6; D gene unclear. The CDR3 consists of 17 residues. The V gene lost 4 bases and the J gene lost 0 bases, with 16 bases spanning the gap. Germline values: CDR1 SQVTM, CDR2 ANQGSEA. In nucleotides, the CDR3 is TGCAGCGTTGTATACCCTAAACATAGCTCCTATAATTCACCCCTCCACTTT. It encodes CSVVYPKHSSYNSPLHF.

At least ten counts were recorded for this clonotype. V usage is TRBV5-1 and J usage is TRBJ2-7; D is possibly TRBD2 (7 bases). The CDR3 covers 17 residues. Germline CDR1 SGHRS, CDR2 YFSETQ. Trimming cost V 5 bases and J 4 bases, with 25 bases left between them. The CDR3 sequence is CASSYRVGLAELYEQYF. The CDR3 DNA follows: TGCGCCAGCAGTTACAGGGTCGGGCTAGCGGAATTGTACGAGCAGTACTTC.

This clonotype was seen ten or more times. The rearrangement uses TRBV5-1 and TRBJ1-1; D is unresolved. CDR1 SGHRS and CDR2 YFSETQ come from the germline V gene. Trimming pared 2 bases from V and 4 bases from J, leaving 12 bases between. The CDR3 loop spans 14 amino acids. CDR3: CASSLVAGITEAFF. The CDR3 nucleotides are TGCGCCAGCAGCTTAGTCGCGGGGATCACTGAAGCTTTCTTT.

The sample holds many counts of this clonotype. The chain employs TRBV29-1 and TRBJ2-3; 9 nucleotides match TRBD1. Germline trimming cut 5 bases from V and 1 base from J; bases unmatched to any gene: 4. Germline V gene data show CDR1 as SQVTM and CDR2 as ANQGSEA. The CDR3 covers 14 residues. The CDR3 loop is CSVWGQGRTDTQYF. The CDR3 DNA follows: TGCAGCGTTTGGGGACAGGGCCGCACAGATACGCAGTATTTT.

In regard to this clonotype: With a much larger clone just one base away, this may be a read error. The V gene is TRBV7-7, the J gene TRBJ1-5; D is possibly TRBD1 (6 bases). The CDR3 is 14 amino acids. The germline V gene has CDR1 SSHAT and CDR2 FNYEAQ (reference sequence). In nucleotides, the CDR3 is TGTGCCAACAGCCCCGGACAGACCAATCAGCCCCAGCATTTT. As protein: CANSPGQTNQPQHF.

This clonotype was detected many times. The genes are TRBV18 and TRBJ1-5, with D perhaps TRBD1 (6 bases). In germline, CDR1 is KGHSH, CDR2 LQKENI. V lost 3 bases and J lost 1, with 19 bases in between. CDR3 length: 18 residues. The CDR3 nucleotides read TGTGCCAGCTCACCGGGGACGAAGGGGGAGGTGAGCAATCAGCCCCAGCATTTT. Translating gives CASSPGTKGEVSNQPQHF. Filled out from reference TRBV18 and TRBJ1-5, the complete variable domain reads NAGVMQNPRHLVRRRGQEARLRCSPMKGHSHVYWYRQLPEEGLKFMVYLQKENIIDESGMPKERFSAEFPKEGPSILRIQQVVRGDSAAYFCASSPGTKGEVSNQPQHFGDGTRLSIL.

This clonotype was seen a few times. With a much larger clone just one base away, this may be a read error. V and J are TRBV6-1 and TRBJ1-5; no clear D. Germline V CDR1 and CDR2: MNHNS, SASEGT. The ends were cut back, 6 bases at V and 0 bases at J, with 15 bases in the middle. The CDR3 covers 16 residues. CDR3 residues: CASSPGSSYSNQPQHF. The CDR3 DNA reads as TGTGCCAGCAGCCCCGGCAGCTCCTATAGCAATCAGCCCCAGCATTTT.

This chain uses TRBV7-6 with TRBJ2-3; weak D call: TRBD1 (6 bases). The CDR3 consists of 17 residues. Trimming removed 1 base at V and 0 bases at J, with 14 bases between. Germline V gives CDR1 SGHVS, CDR2 FNYEAQ. CDR3 loop: CASSLGGPFGSTDTQYF. Here the CDR3 DNA reads TGTGCCAGCAGCTTAGGGGGGCCCTTCGGGAGCACAGATACGCAGTATTTT.

Points on this clonotype: A clone one base away is much larger, so this may be a read error. The V gene is TRBV11-2, the J gene TRBJ2-1; D tentatively reads TRBD1 or TRBD2 (6 bases each). This CDR3 comprises 11 residues. V lost 5 bases, J lost 13 bases, and 12 bases lay in between. In germline, CDR1 is SGHAT, CDR2 FQNNGV. This CDR3 reads CASSARGPQFF. The CDR3 region has the DNA TGTGCCAGCAGCGCACGGGGGCCTCAGTTCTTC.

This clonotype came up many times. The chain has TRBV5-1 and TRBJ1-3; D not certain. The germline V gene has CDR1 SGHRS and CDR2 YFSETQ. The CDR3 extends over 12 amino acids. The germline V and J ends were trimmed by 2 bases and 4 bases, with 4 bases remaining between them. The CDR3 loop reads CASSFEGNTIYF. The CDR3 DNA reads as TGCGCCAGCAGCTTCGAAGGAAACACCATATATTTT.

Many counts were recorded for this clonotype. The chain has TRBV18 and TRBJ2-3; 12 bases map to TRBD1. J was trimmed by 6 bases and V by 5 bases; bases with no gene match: 3. This CDR3 is built from 14 residues. Germline CDR1 reads KGHSH; CDR2 reads LQKENI. CDR3 DNA sequence: TGTGCCAGCTCATATGGGACAGGGGGCGATACGCAGTATTTT. This gives the protein CASSYGTGGDTQYF.

This clonotype came up many times. The chain combines TRBV7-6 with TRBJ1-5; D call uncertain. This CDR3 spans 13 amino acids. V lost 5 bases to trimming and J lost 5 bases, with 10 bases between them. Germline V CDR1 and CDR2: SGHVS, FNYEAQ. For the CDR3, the DNA is TGTGCCAGCAGCCCCAGTTGGGATCAGCCCCAGCATTTT. As protein: CASSPSWDQPQHF.

This clonotype has ten or more counts. The chain carries TRBV5-1 and TRBJ1-1; D is uncertain. The V gene's germline CDR1 is SGHRS and CDR2 YFSETQ. The CDR3 totals 14 residues. Trimming took off 0 bases at V and 2 bases at J, with 8 bases between the two ends. CDR3 DNA: TGCGCCAGCAGCTTGGAGATTAGAAACACTGAAGCTTTCTTT. This translates into CASSLEIRNTEAFF.

This clonotype was found many times. The chain employs TRBV7-2 and TRBJ1-2; TRBD1 agrees at 8 bases. The germline V gene has CDR1 SGHTA and CDR2 FQGNSA. Trimming took 5 bases from V and 6 from J; bases not matched to a gene: 8. There are 14 residues in the CDR3. The CDR3 reads CASSPWTGKDGYTF. CDR3 sequence (DNA): TGTGCCAGCAGCCCCTGGACAGGGAAGGATGGCTACACCTTC.

This clonotype was counted at least ten times. V and J are TRBV3-1 and TRBJ2-5, with D perhaps TRBD1 or TRBD2 (5 bases each). CDR3 length equals 16 residues. The germline V gene has CDR1 LGHDT and CDR2 YNNKEL (reference sequence). Trimming pared 3 bases from V and 7 bases from J, leaving 21 bases between. The CDR3 coding sequence is TGTGCCAGCAGCCATAACTCTTTCGGGGCTCTCGGGACCCAGTACTTC. Encoded protein: CASSHNSFGALGTQYF.

This clonotype showed up many times. The CDR3: CASSLVGGTAEAFF. Written as DNA, the CDR3 is TGTGCCAGCAGCTTAGTGGGCGGAACGGCTGAAGCTTTCTTT. The V and J genes are TRBV11-2 and TRBJ1-1, with D hard to call. The V end lost 1 base, the J end lost 6 bases, and 12 bases lay between the germline ends. The CDR3 totals 14 residues. Germline V gene sequence: CDR1 SGHAT, CDR2 FQNNGV. The whole variable domain, remainder taken from reference TRBV11-2 and TRBJ1-1, is EAGVAQSPRYKIIEKRQSVAFWCNPISGHATLYWYQQILGQGPKLLIQFQNNGVVDDSQLPKDRFSAERLKGVDSTLKIQPAKLEDSAVYLCASSLVGGTAEAFFGQGTRLTVV.

This clonotype was counted many times. The chain recombines TRBV5-1 with TRBJ1-2, with a weak D call TRBD1 (5 bases). The germline CDR1 and CDR2 sequences are SGHRS and YFSETQ. The CDR3 loop spans 14 amino acids. Trimming cost V 4 bases and J 5 bases, with 15 bases left between them. The CDR3 nucleotides are TGCGCCAGCAGCCCGCGGACGGGGCAGTATGGCTACACCTTC. Translating it yields CASSPRTGQYGYTF.

This clonotype was counted many times. V and J are TRBV5-1 and TRBJ2-7; 8 bases map to TRBD2. Looked up from germline, CDR1 is SGHRS and CDR2 is YFSETQ. The V gene end was trimmed by 4 bases and the J gene end by 6 bases; junction bases not matched to a gene: 6. The CDR3 spans 13 residues. The CDR3 coding sequence is TGCGCCAGCAGCCTCCGGGAGGGCCGCGAGCAGTACTTC. Protein product: CASSLREGREQYF. Drawing the rest from reference TRBV5-1 and TRBJ2-7, the complete variable domain is KAGVTQTPRYLIKTRGQQVTLSCSPISGHRSVSWYQQTPGQGLQFLFEYFSETQRNKGNFPGRFSGRQFSNSRSEMNVSTLELGDSALYLCASSLREGREQYFGPGTRLTVT.

This clonotype was observed many times. In DNA form, the CDR3 reads TGCGCCAGCAGTGAACTAGACACCGGGGAGCTGTTTTTT. This translates into CASSELDTGELFF. The chain joins TRBV10-2 to TRBJ2-2; possible D gene TRBD2, 5 bases. Germline V gene data show CDR1 as WSHSY and CDR2 as SAAADI. CDR3 length: 13 residues. V was pared by 3 bases and J by 3 bases, with 5 bases between.

This clonotype was recorded at least ten times. The V and J genes are TRBV7-2 and TRBJ2-7; the D is unclear. Per the germline V gene, CDR1 is SGHTA and CDR2 is FQGNSA. Trimming pared 5 bases from V and 5 bases from J, leaving 7 bases between. The CDR3 spans 11 residues. The CDR3 region is CASSLYNEQYF. CDR3 nucleotide sequence: TGTGCCAGCAGCCTCTACAACGAGCAGTACTTC.

Ten or more counts support this clonotype. The chain has TRBV5-1 and TRBJ2-1; unclear D gene. Germline lookup yields CDR1 SGHRS and CDR2 YFSETQ. The length of the CDR3 is 15 residues. V lost 4 bases and J lost 4, with 15 bases in between. CDR3 loop: CASSTTVGSYNEQFF. For the CDR3, the DNA is TGCGCCAGCAGCACCACAGTCGGAAGTTACAATGAGCAGTTCTTC.

For this clonotype: Just one base apart from a much larger clone, this may be a read error. This rearrangement joins TRBV10-3 to TRBJ2-2; TRBD2 aligns across 11 bases. The junction had 12 bases not matched to a gene; V was cut back by 0 bases and J by 9 bases. Germline CDR1 reads ENHRY; CDR2 reads SYGVKD. CDR3 length equals 18 residues. CDR3 amino acids: CAISESPTSGRGTWELFF. The CDR3 nucleotides are TGTGCCATCAGTGAGTCTCCTACTAGCGGGAGAGGGACCTGGGAGCTGTTTTTT.

The V and J genes are TRBV5-1 and TRBJ2-5, with D perhaps TRBD2 (5 bases). Germline values: CDR1 SGHRS, CDR2 YFSETQ. The CDR3 length is 13 residues. With 6 bases removed from V and 4 bases from J, the gap between germline ends came to 13 bases. CDR3: CASTRGVGETQYF. The CDR3 DNA reads as TGCGCCAGCACCCGGGGAGTGGGAGAGACCCAGTACTTC.

V is TRBV15 and J is TRBJ2-1; D gene unclear. Trimming pared 1 base from V and 5 bases from J, leaving 9 bases between. CDR3 length: 14 residues. Germline V lookup: CDR1 LNHNV, CDR2 YYDKDF (reference sequence). The CDR3 reads CATSRASVHNEQFF. CDR3 DNA sequence: TGTGCCACCAGCAGAGCCTCGGTACACAATGAGCAGTTCTTC. Full variable domain (remainder filled in from reference TRBV15 and TRBJ2-1): DAMVIQNPRYQVTQFGKPVTLSCSQTLNHNVMYWYQQKSSQAPKLLFHYYDKDFNNEADTPDNFQSRRPNTSFCFLDIRSPGLGDTAMYLCATSRASVHNEQFFGPGTRLTVL.

This clonotype was observed many times. The chain combines TRBV4-2 with TRBJ1-6; D is ambiguous. The CDR3 covers 16 residues. Per germline, CDR1 LGHNA and CDR2 YNFKEQ. V lost 0 bases to trimming and J lost 7 bases, with 13 bases between them. CDR3 bases: TGTGCCAGCAGCCAAGATGGTTCGGCGGGCAATTCACCCCTCCACTTT. Translating it yields CASSQDGSAGNSPLHF.